The present TCR beta chain was sequenced within a study of cytomegalovirus exposure and HLA in healthy donors. General observations from the study: Reported findings show TCR beta sequences accurately forecast HLA-A and HLA-B alleles in most subjects. The Asian-associated ancestry cluster reportedly had fewer N-insertions than the roughly 670-donor mean in a later analysis. The study labeled more than 150 TCR beta chains cytomegalovirus-associated.

The donors, nominally healthy at sampling, likely had unrecorded immune exposures. Comments on this clone: Its antigen remains unidentified.

V lost 5 bases to trimming and J lost 3 bases; unmatched junction nucleotides: 15. Germline CDR1 is MNHEY and CDR2 is SMNVEV (reference sequence). This CDR3 comprises 19 residues. Use of 60 Vbeta and 13 Jbeta primers characterized the PCR. Sequencing was performed with immunoSEQ multiplex PCR; in TCRdb, only in-frame clones are kept and a portion is missing. The sample consists of about 140,000 clones, about 76% of them appearing once. This rearrangement joins TRBV27 to TRBJ2-2, with 10 bases aligning to TRBD1. The sequence came from a man aged 18 to 30 in good health and CMV-seronegative. Sample: PBMCs. CDR3 sequence (DNA): TGTGCCAGCAGTCGAATCGACAGGGGGCGCGTGGGGGACACCGGGGAGCTGTTTTTT. Encoded protein: CASSRIDRGRVGDTGELFF.